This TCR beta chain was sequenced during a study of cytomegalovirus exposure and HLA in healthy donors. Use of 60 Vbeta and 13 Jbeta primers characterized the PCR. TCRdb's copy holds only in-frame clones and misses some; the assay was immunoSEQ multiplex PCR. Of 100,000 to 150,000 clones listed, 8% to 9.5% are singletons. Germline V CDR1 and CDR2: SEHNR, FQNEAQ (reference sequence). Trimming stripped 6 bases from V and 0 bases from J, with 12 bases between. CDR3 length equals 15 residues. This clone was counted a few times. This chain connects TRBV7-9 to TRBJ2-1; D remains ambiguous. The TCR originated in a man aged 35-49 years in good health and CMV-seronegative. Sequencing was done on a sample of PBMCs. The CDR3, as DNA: TGTGCCAGCAGTTACACCGCTCGCTCCTACAATGAGCAGTTCTTC. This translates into CASSYTARSYNEQFF.